The 20 T cell receptor beta chains listed next were all sequenced from one sample in a study of blood T cells in healthy people across ages. Alongside a J-beta primer mix, a sample-barcoded 5' primer served in a second PCR lasting about 7 to 11 cycles. TCRdb ran MiXCR on the 5' RACE reads and lists one entry per CDR3 protein. The sample holds under 1 million distinct CDR3 sequences, 44% seen once. The material sequenced was blood. The receptor set was obtained from a man aged 55 to 70 in good health.

This clonotype was seen only a few times. The chain has TRBV29-1 and TRBJ1-2; 9 positions match TRBD1. Unmatched junction bases numbered 12, after V lost 6 bases and J lost 4 bases. Germline CDR1 and CDR2: SQVTM and ANQGSEA. The CDR3 has 15 residues. The CDR3 coding sequence is TGCAGCGTCGGACAGGGGAAACGGCCTCTCTATGGCTACACCTTC. It encodes CSVGQGKRPLYGYTF.

The genes are TRBV11-1 and TRBJ2-7, with 8 bases lining up with TRBD1. The CDR3 length is 14 residues. Looked up from germline, CDR1 is SGHAT and CDR2 is FQDESV (reference sequence). Trimming cost V 6 bases and J 10 bases; bases outside gene matches: 14. The CDR3 nucleotides read TGTGCCAGCAGTCCCGGGGGACAGGCTACGATTCAGTACTTC. Its protein is CASSPGGQATIQYF.

This sequence joins TRBV5-1 and TRBJ2-7; a weak D match, TRBD1 (7 bases). There are 15 residues in the CDR3. Per the germline V gene, CDR1 is SGHRS and CDR2 is YFSETQ. V lost 4 bases, J lost 5 bases, and 19 bases lay in between. CDR3 DNA sequence: TGCGCCAGCAGCAAGGGCGGGACAGAAGCCGACGAGCAGTACTTC. Amino acid sequence: CASSKGGTEADEQYF.

This clonotype was seen a few times. The CDR3 DNA reads TGTGCCAGCAGCTGGGGACTAGGCGGCCAAGAGACCCAGTACTTC. It specifies CASSWGLGGQETQYF. The J gene is TRBJ2-5, the V gene TRBV7-6, with 8 nucleotides matching TRBD2. This CDR3 spans 15 amino acids. V trimming: 4 bases; J trimming: 1 base; junction bases outside the gene matches: 5. CDR1 is SGHVS and CDR2 is FNYEAQ in the germline V gene.

This clonotype was observed a handful of times. The chain uses TRBV5-1 and TRBJ2-7; TRBD2 might be the D (5 bases). CDR1 is SGHRS, CDR2 YFSETQ, per germline. V was cut by 0 bases and J by 2 bases, with 12 bases left in between. The CDR3 extends over 15 amino acids. CDR3 loop: CASSLAAGQAYEQYF. DNA of the CDR3: TGCGCCAGCAGCTTGGCCGCGGGCCAAGCCTACGAGCAGTACTTC.

V is TRBV7-2 and J is TRBJ1-2; a possible D gene is TRBD1 (5 bases). Germline lookup yields CDR1 SGHTA and CDR2 FQGNSA. V lost 5 bases and J 3 bases, leaving 16 bases between the germline ends. The CDR3 extends over 15 amino acids. In DNA, the CDR3 is TGTGCCAGCAGCCCCGGAGTGGGCAGGGACTATGGCTACACCTTC. Amino acids: CASSPGVGRDYGYTF.

This chain connects TRBV7-2 to TRBJ2-1; D is unresolved. Per germline, CDR1 SGHTA and CDR2 FQGNSA. This CDR3 region has 16 residues. V lost 4 bases and J lost 5, with 18 bases in between. The CDR3 here is CASSSPRQSKHNEQFF. The CDR3 DNA reads as TGTGCCAGCAGCTCCCCTCGTCAAAGTAAACACAATGAGCAGTTCTTC.

The chain carries TRBV11-2 and TRBJ2-1; no clear D. Germline CDR1 is SGHAT and CDR2 is FQNNGV. The CDR3 spans 15 residues. V lost 3 bases and J 1 base, leaving 10 bases between the germline ends. The CDR3 DNA is TGTGCCAGCAGCTTGTTTTATCAATCCTACAATGAGCAGTTCTTC. This sequence encodes CASSLFYQSYNEQFF.

This clonotype came up a few times. The chain has TRBV7-2 and TRBJ1-6; D remains ambiguous. The CDR3 consists of 14 residues. CDR1 is SGHTA, CDR2 FQGNSA, per germline. V dropped 5 bases and J dropped 7 bases, with 12 bases sitting between them. CDR3 bases: TGTGCCAGCAGCGAGTCCCGGTCAAATTCACCCCTCCACTTT. Translated, it gives CASSESRSNSPLHF.

V and J are TRBV11-2 and TRBJ2-3; D is ambiguous. This CDR3 spans 16 amino acids. Per germline, CDR1 SGHAT and CDR2 FQNNGV. V shed 1 base and J shed 2 bases, with 13 bases lying between them. CDR3 region: CASSLGSRRYTDTQYF. The CDR3 region has the DNA TGTGCCAGCAGCTTAGGATCCAGACGTTACACAGATACGCAGTATTTT.

This clonotype appeared many times. This chain uses TRBV18 with TRBJ1-2; 7 bases align to TRBD1. CDR1 and CDR2 from the germline V gene are KGHSH and LQKENI. This CDR3 comprises 12 residues. The trim removed 6 bases at V and 8 bases at J, leaving 6 bases unmatched. The CDR3: CASSPGQNGYTF. The CDR3 DNA follows: TGTGCCAGCTCGCCGGGACAGAACGGCTACACCTTC.

The V call is TRBV6-2 or TRBV6-3, the J call TRBJ1-1; D possibly corresponds to TRBD1 (5 bases). The CDR3 has 14 residues. Per the germline V gene, CDR1 is MNHEY and CDR2 is SVGEGT. V dropped 6 bases and J dropped 4 bases, with 15 bases sitting between them. The CDR3 region has the DNA TGTGCCAGCAGAGTCCAGGGTGGGGTCACTGAAGCTTTCTTT. Its translation is CASRVQGGVTEAFF.

This clonotype was seen a single time. The rearrangement joins TRBV7-2 to TRBJ2-1, with TRBD2 identical over 8 bases. Per germline, CDR1 SGHTA and CDR2 FQGNSA. The CDR3 is made up of 17 amino acids. Trimming took 5 bases from V and 2 from J; bases not matched to a gene: 11. The CDR3 loop is CASSPGGAGGPYNEQFF. Written as DNA, the CDR3 is TGTGCCAGCAGCCCAGGAGGGGCGGGGGGACCCTACAATGAGCAGTTCTTC. The variable domain in full, with the rest retrieved from reference TRBV7-2 and TRBJ2-1, is GAGVSQSPSNKVTEKGKDVELRCDPISGHTALYWYRQSLGQGLEFLIYFQGNSAPDKSGLPSDRFSAERTGGSVSTLTIQRTQQEDSAVYLCASSPGGAGGPYNEQFFGPGTRLTVL.

This clonotype has a single count. The chain links TRBV6-5 to TRBJ1-5, with D unclear. CDR3 length equals 15 residues. Per germline, CDR1 MNHEY and CDR2 SVGAGI. Deletions cut 7 bases from V and 0 bases from J, with 13 bases between. The CDR3 region is CASNPTVYSNQPQHF. CDR3 sequence (DNA): TGTGCCAGCAACCCGACGGTCTATAGCAATCAGCCCCAGCATTTT.

A few counts support this clonotype. The gene calls are TRBV12-3 or TRBV12-4 and TRBJ2-1; 12 positions agree with TRBD2. V shed 6 bases, J shed 3 bases, and the junction held 9 bases outside the gene matches. The CDR3 spans 17 residues. CDR3: CASSLILLAGGYNEQFF. The CDR3 DNA is TGTGCCAGCAGCCTGATCCTACTAGCGGGGGGCTACAATGAGCAGTTCTTC.

The V call is TRBV10-3, the J call TRBJ1-2; 10 nucleotides line up with TRBD1. From germline, CDR1 is ENHRY and CDR2 SYGVKD. Germline trimming cut 4 bases from V and 2 bases from J; bases unmatched to any gene: 7. This CDR3 is 16 amino acids long. DNA for the CDR3: TGTGCCATCAGTGTCCGCAGACAGGGGGCCAACTATGGCTACACCTTC. Protein sequence: CAISVRRQGANYGYTF.

In this sample, this clonotype turned up once. This chain links TRBV7-9 with TRBJ2-1, with D maybe TRBD1 (5 bases). Per germline, CDR1 SEHNR and CDR2 FQNEAQ (reference sequence). The germline V and J ends were trimmed by 5 bases and 0 bases, with 14 bases remaining between them. This CDR3 comprises 16 residues. The CDR3 DNA follows: TGTGCCAGCAGCCCCCAGGGCAGGAGCTCCTACAATGAGCAGTTCTTC. Protein product: CASSPQGRSSYNEQFF.

This rearrangement joins TRBV6-5 to TRBJ1-2, with TRBD1 matching over 9 bases. The CDR3 spans 12 residues. V shed 8 bases and J 7 bases; nucleotides not matched to a gene: 5. Germline V lookup: CDR1 MNHEY, CDR2 SVGAGI. The DNA for the CDR3 is TGTGCCAGCGGGACAGGGACTGGTGGCTACACCTTC. It codes for CASGTGTGGYTF.

V is TRBV4-3 and J is TRBJ1-6, with D uncertain. V lost 4 bases and J lost 7, with 17 bases in between. CDR1 is LGHNA and CDR2 is YSLEER in the germline V gene. The CDR3 contains 16 residues. This CDR3 reads CASSLEATYRNSPLHF. The CDR3, as DNA: TGCGCCAGCAGCCTAGAGGCCACCTATAGGAATTCACCCCTCCACTTT.

This clonotype was seen more than once but under ten times. The chain has TRBV7-9 and TRBJ1-6, with D tentatively TRBD1 (5 bases). CDR1 is SEHNR and CDR2 is FQNEAQ in the germline V gene (reference sequence). This CDR3 has 12 residues. V gave up 6 bases and J gave up 11 bases, with 11 bases separating them. The DNA for the CDR3 is TGTGCCAGCAGTGCGACGGGGGCACCCCTCCACTTT. It yields the protein CASSATGAPLHF.